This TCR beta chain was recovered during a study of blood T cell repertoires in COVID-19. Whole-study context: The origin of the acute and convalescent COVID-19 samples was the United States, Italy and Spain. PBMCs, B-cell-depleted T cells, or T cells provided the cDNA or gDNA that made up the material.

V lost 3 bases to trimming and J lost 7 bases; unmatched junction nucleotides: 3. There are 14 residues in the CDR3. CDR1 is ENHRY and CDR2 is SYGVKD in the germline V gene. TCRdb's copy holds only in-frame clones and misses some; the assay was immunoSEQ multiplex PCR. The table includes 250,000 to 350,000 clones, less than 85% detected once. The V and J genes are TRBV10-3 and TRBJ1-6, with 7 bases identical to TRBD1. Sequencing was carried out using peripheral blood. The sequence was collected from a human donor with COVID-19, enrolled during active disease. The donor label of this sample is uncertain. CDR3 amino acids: CAISEGGRNSPLHF. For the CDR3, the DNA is TGTGCCATCAGTGAAGGGGGCAGGAATTCACCCCTCCACTTT.